The entry that follows covers one T cell receptor beta chain sequence. CDR3 length: 19 amino acids. This record comes from a study of blood T cell repertoires in COVID-19. Some clones are missing from TCRdb's copy, which holds only in-frame ones; the method was immunoSEQ multiplex PCR. Of a few hundred thousand clones in the sample, roughly four fifths were seen once. The sequence came from a man between 50 and 59 years old who had recovered from COVID-19. The sequenced sample consisted of PBMCs or T cells enriched from blood (not recorded which). The chain links TRBV21-1 to TRBJ1-1; TRBD1, the D gene given by the table, was not confirmed from the DNA. TRBV21-1 represents a pseudogene. The CDR3 DNA follows: TGTGCCAGCACCTATCCCTCCCGAGTGTCTGACAGTTTGAACACTGAAGCTTTCTTT. Amino acids: CASTYPSRVSDSLNTEAFF.